This paragraph reports one T cell receptor (beta chain). The specificity of this receptor is unknown. No base quality values were provided; no much bigger clone lies one nucleotide off. The library was produced with PCR. TCRdb lists the instrument as Illumina HiSeq 2500. TCR libraries were prepared with molecular barcoding, using unique molecular identifiers to normalize TCRbeta repertoire quantification. TCRdb reanalyzed the raw reads on its own, using fastp at Q25 for trimming and MiXCR for clone calling, and kept in-frame beta chains. Every distinct CDR3 protein forms one entry, paired with its most common genes and DNA. For this sample the table gives some 110,000 distinct CDR3 sequences, of which under 13% were detected only once. Of the sample, less than 40% is held by the ten largest clones. The trim is 0 bases for V and 2 bases for J, with a gap of 11 bases between the germline ends. CDR1 and CDR2, per the germline V gene, are MNHEY and SVGAGI. CDR3 length: 15 amino acids, cysteine to phenylalanine. Only the CDR3 region is kept as DNA, spanning 45 bases read in frame from base 1.

The data were obtained in a study of T-cell reconstitution after alpha-beta-depleted transplantation in children (dated by TCRdb to between 2015 and 2016). About the study as a whole: Using TCR repertoire profiling, the study followed T-cell immune reconstitution in a quantitative way in children after TCRalphabeta/CD19-depleted allogeneic hematopoietic cell transplantation.

Study-wide findings and limitations: The apparently early recovery of alphabetaT-cell counts about two months after transplant reportedly depended on only several hundred rapidly expanded clones that came from non-depleted graft cells. In some patients, the high TCRbeta diversity seen at day 60 was put down to recipient T cells and intrathymic progenitors that had survived conditioning. Over subsequent months, a decline in hyperexpanded clone frequencies was noted, and after one year, T-cell counts and TCRbeta diversity were mostly ascribed to newly produced T cells.

The sample's treatment or condition label, decoded: allogeneic hematopoietic cell transplantation with graft depleted of TCRalphabeta T cells and CD19 B cells. The transplant recipients were children given TCRalphabeta/CD19-depleted allogeneic hematopoietic cell grafts. The specimen was PBMCs, collected before TCRalphabeta/CD19-depleted stem cell transplant. The V gene is TRBV6-5 and the J gene is TRBJ2-7, with no confidently assigned D gene. This sequence originates from a boy younger than 10 with acute lymphoblastic leukemia, due to receive a stem cell transplant. The CDR3 is CASSYSNYETYEQYF. The DNA sequence is given as TGTGCCAGCAGTTACTCGAATTACGAGACCTACGAGCAGTACTTC.